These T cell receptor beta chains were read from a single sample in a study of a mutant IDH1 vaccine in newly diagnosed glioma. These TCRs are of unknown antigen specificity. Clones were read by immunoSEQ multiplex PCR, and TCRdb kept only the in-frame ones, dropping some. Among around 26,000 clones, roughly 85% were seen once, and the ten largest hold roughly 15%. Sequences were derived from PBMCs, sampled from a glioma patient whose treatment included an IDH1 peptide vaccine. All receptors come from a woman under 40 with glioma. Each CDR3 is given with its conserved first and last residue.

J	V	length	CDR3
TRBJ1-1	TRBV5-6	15	CASSLEGGAYTEAFF
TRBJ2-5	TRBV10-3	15	CAISDPQKTQETQYF
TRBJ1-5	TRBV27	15	CASRAGTGSNQPQHF
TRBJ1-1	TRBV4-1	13	CASSQTLNTEAFF
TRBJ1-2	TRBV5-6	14	CASSFGTGSYGYTF
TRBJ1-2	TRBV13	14	CASSSPGTGVGYTF
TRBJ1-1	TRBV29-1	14	CSVDVGDSNTEAFF
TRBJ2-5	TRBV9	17	CASSVGGLAGAQETQYF
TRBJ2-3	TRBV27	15	CASTFLGGRTDTQYF
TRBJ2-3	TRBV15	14	CATSRGGGDYTQYF
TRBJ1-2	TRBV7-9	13	CASSLGGVYGYTF
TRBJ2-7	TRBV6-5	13	CASGGGQAYEQYF
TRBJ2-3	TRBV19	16	CASRPTTSSTTDTQYF
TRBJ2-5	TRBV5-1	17	CASSRTTSGKYQETQYF
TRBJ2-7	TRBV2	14	CASSERGFGGEQYF
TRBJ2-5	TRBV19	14	CASSGLGYQETQYF
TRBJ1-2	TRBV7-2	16	CASSPRPGAKLGGYTF
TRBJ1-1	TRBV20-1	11	CSARRGREAFF
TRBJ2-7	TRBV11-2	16	CASSTPGTGSSYEQYF
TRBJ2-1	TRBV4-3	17	CASSPGLAGTFYNEQFF
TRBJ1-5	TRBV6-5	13	CASSYWKDQPQHF
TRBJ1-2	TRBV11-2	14	CASSLAPTLYGYTF
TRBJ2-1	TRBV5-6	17	CASSFRPSRSSYNEQFF
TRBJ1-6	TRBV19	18	CASSISKGSSSYNSPLHF
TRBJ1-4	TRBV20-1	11	CSAIYGEKLFF